This T cell receptor beta chain was sequenced in a study of cytomegalovirus exposure and HLA in healthy donors. Across the study: The platform used for the 110 or so validation repertoires matched that of the roughly 630 first-cohort repertoires, a later analysis reported.

Overall study results and limits: Cytomegalovirus association was assigned to about 180 TCR beta chains.

From the approximately 120-subject validation cohort, which was separate from the roughly 620-subject first cohort, the donors were drawn. With respect to this clone: Its antigen remains unidentified.

TCRdb's copy holds only in-frame clones and misses some; the assay was immunoSEQ multiplex PCR. The table shows about 130,000 clones, with around nine tenths occurring only once. V dropped 4 bases and J dropped 4; count of bases not matched to a gene: 10. The CDR3 covers 18 residues. CDR1 is SGHRS, CDR2 YFSETQ, per germline. Sequencing was performed on PBMCs. The chain joins TRBV5-1 to TRBJ2-2; 13 bases match TRBD2. This TCR derives from a man aged 25 to 40 in good health and CMV-seronegative. CDR3 nucleotides: TGCGCCAGCAGCATAACTAGCGGGAGGGCCGGTGGCACCGGGGAGCTGTTTTTT. Amino acids: CASSITSGRAGGTGELFF.